This entry is about one T cell receptor beta chain. Its matching antigen is unknown. Some clones are missing from TCRdb's copy, which holds only in-frame ones; the method was immunoSEQ multiplex PCR. The data show some 180,000 clones, 85% to 90% seen once. The sample originates from a study of T cell responses to AZD1222 COVID-19 vaccine. Study conclusions and caveats: Unmutated variant regions reportedly attract nearly half of all spike-specific TCRs.

V lost 1 base to trimming and J lost 2 bases, with 11 bases between them. From germline, CDR1 is LNHNV and CDR2 YYDKDF (reference sequence). CDR3 length: 16 residues. V usage is TRBV15 and J usage is TRBJ1-4, with D hard to call. The TCR was taken from an adult in good health. The material was peripheral blood, obtained on day 0 of AZD1222 vaccination. CDR3 coding DNA: TGTGCCACCAGCAGAGTGTTAACGGGGACTAATGAAAAACTGTTTTTT. Residues: CATSRVLTGTNEKLFF. The full variable domain, with the rest looked up from reference TRBV15 and TRBJ1-4, is DAMVIQNPRYQVTQFGKPVTLSCSQTLNHNVMYWYQQKSSQAPKLLFHYYDKDFNNEADTPDNFQSRRPNTSFCFLDIRSPGLGDTAMYLCATSRVLTGTNEKLFFGSGTQLSVL.